The 11 T cell receptor beta chains below come from one sample, sequenced in a study of identical twins. MiXCR, run by TCRdb on the 5' RACE reads, gives a single entry per CDR3 protein. The sample includes 1,800,000 or so distinct CDR3 sequences, less than 35% of them seen just once. The sample was cord blood. The receptors were sampled from a newborn girl in good health.

This sequence joins TRBV2 and TRBJ2-2; D unclear. The CDR3 loop spans 14 amino acids. Deletions cut 5 bases from V and 1 base from J, with 8 bases between. CDR1 and CDR2 (germline): SNHLY, FYNNEI. CDR3 sequence reads: CASSPDWNTGELFF. DNA for the CDR3: TGTGCCAGCAGTCCTGACTGGAACACCGGGGAGCTGTTTTTT.

CDR3 coding DNA: TGTGCCAGCAGCTTGATGGGGACTAGCGGGAGAAGCCATGAGCAGTACTTC. It specifies CASSLMGTSGRSHEQYF. The rearrangement links TRBV5-6 to TRBJ2-5, with TRBD2 identical over 14 bases. Trimming at V came to 1 base and at J to 11 bases, leaving 13 bases not matched to a gene. The CDR3 is 17 residues long. Germline CDR1 SGHDT, CDR2 YYEEEE.

The V gene is TRBV6-5, the J gene TRBJ2-5; D not resolved. The germline V gene has CDR1 MNHEY and CDR2 SVGAGI. CDR3 length: 13 amino acids. Trimming stripped 8 bases from V and 5 bases from J, with 15 bases between. The CDR3 coding sequence is TGTGCCAGCTGCCAGTTGGTGGGTGAGACCCAGTACTTC. Its protein product is CASCQLVGETQYF.

This clonotype was observed a few times. This rearrangement joins TRBV18 to TRBJ2-1, with unresolved D. V dropped 8 bases and J dropped 6 bases, with 14 bases sitting between them. Per germline, CDR1 KGHSH and CDR2 LQKENI. The CDR3 length is 13 residues. In nucleotides, the CDR3 is TGTGCCAGCGCACGGCCTCCGGGCAATGAGCAGTTCTTC. Its translation: CASARPPGNEQFF.

As concerns this clonotype: A read error may explain this, as a much larger clone is one base away. V and J are TRBV29-1 and TRBJ2-1; unclear D gene. The J call may be mistaken, given a closer DNA end match to TRBJ2-7. Germline CDR1 reads SQVTM; CDR2 reads ANQGSEA. This CDR3 contains 12 residues. The CDR3 sequence: CSGQSSYNEQYF. For the CDR3, the DNA is TGCAGCGGTCAAAGCTCCTACAATGAGCAGTACTTC.

This rearrangement joins TRBV27 to TRBJ1-1; no clear D gene. V was trimmed by 4 bases and J by 1 base, leaving 7 bases between them. CDR1 is MNHEY, CDR2 SMNVEV, per germline (reference sequence). This CDR3 has 13 amino acids. The CDR3 spells CASSSWGNTEAFF. In nucleotides, the CDR3 is TGTGCCAGCAGTTCTTGGGGGAACACTGAAGCTTTCTTT.

The V gene is TRBV18, the J gene TRBJ2-5, with TRBD2 matching 8 bases. This CDR3 region has 16 residues. Germline lookup yields CDR1 KGHSH and CDR2 LQKENI. The J segment lost 5 bases and the V segment lost 2 bases, leaving 10 bases of the junction unmatched. The CDR3 loop is CASSPARGLAGETQYF. The CDR3 DNA follows: TGTGCCAGCTCACCAGCTCGAGGACTAGCTGGGGAGACCCAGTACTTC.

A few counts support this clonotype. The chain links TRBV20-1 to TRBJ1-1; D ambiguous. Germline V gene sequence: CDR1 DFQATT, CDR2 SNEGSKA (reference sequence). V was trimmed by 0 bases and J by 6 bases, leaving 5 bases between them. The CDR3 length is 11 residues. CDR3 residues: CSAREDAEAFF. CDR3 nucleotide sequence: TGCAGTGCTAGAGAAGACGCTGAAGCTTTCTTT.

The rearrangement joins TRBV20-1 to TRBJ1-1; D is uncertain. Germline loops: CDR1 DFQATT, CDR2 SNEGSKA (reference sequence). Trimming cost V 0 bases and J 0 bases, with 17 bases left between them. The CDR3 contains 17 residues. In DNA form, the CDR3 reads TGCAGTGCTAGAGATCTCGGAATCGGCAGCATGAACACTGAAGCTTTCTTT. This gives the protein CSARDLGIGSMNTEAFF.

The gene calls are TRBV20-1 and TRBJ2-4; weak D call: TRBD2 (5 bases). The CDR3 runs 17 residues. The V gene's germline CDR1 is DFQATT and CDR2 SNEGSKA (reference sequence). Trimming removed 5 bases at V and 0 bases at J, with 20 bases between. The CDR3 nucleotides are TGCAGTGCTGGCTCAGCGGAGCTAGATACAGCCAAAAACATTCAGTACTTC. It yields the protein CSAGSAELDTAKNIQYF.

The chain is built from TRBV6-6 and TRBJ2-1; 9 nucleotides line up with TRBD1. Looked up from germline, CDR1 is MNHNY and CDR2 is SVGAGI (reference sequence). The CDR3 spans 16 residues. The J segment lost 9 bases and the V segment lost 0 bases, leaving 9 bases of the junction unmatched. The CDR3 loop reads CASSYSPYRGQGEQFF. CDR3 nucleotides: TGTGCCAGCAGTTACTCGCCCTACAGGGGGCAGGGTGAGCAGTTCTTC.